These 19 T cell receptor beta chains came from one sample sequenced in a study of vaccination effects on CD4 cells after COVID-19. The protocol was immunoSEQ multiplex PCR, while the TCRdb copy is restricted to in-frame clones and leaves out a portion. The sample has around 40,000 clones, around 78% seen once; the top ten hold 30% to 40%. These receptors' targets are unknown. Before sequencing took place, the ViraFEST assay used viral peptide pools to expand antigen-specific CD4+ T cells. Subsequent to 10 days of culture, CD4+ T cells were isolated. The person's infection with SARS-CoV-2, confirmed by PCR, took place between March and December 2020. Source: CD4+ T cells from PBMCs cultured with a peptide pool, taken before COVID-19 vaccination. Source of these receptors: a human donor who had a prior SARS-CoV-2 infection.

The chain joins TRBV19 to TRBJ1-3; D is unresolved. V was trimmed by 5 bases and J by 3 bases, leaving 17 bases between them. The length of the CDR3 is 16 residues. Germline CDR1 is LNHDA and CDR2 is SQIVND (reference sequence). The CDR3 DNA sequence: TGTGCCAGTAGTGGGTACCTAGCAACTTTTGGAAACACCATATATTTT. This codes for CASSGYLATFGNTIYF.

The rearrangement joins TRBV4-3 to TRBJ2-2; D may be TRBD2 (5 bases). V gave up 4 bases and J gave up 5 bases, with 11 bases separating them. The CDR3 is 14 amino acids. Per germline, CDR1 LGHNA and CDR2 YSLEER. The CDR3 DNA is TGCGCCAGCAGCCTAACTTGGGAGACCGGGGAGCTGTTTTTT. Translating it yields CASSLTWETGELFF.

This rearrangement joins TRBV10-3 to TRBJ2-2; no firm D call. The CDR3 loop spans 15 amino acids. V dropped 2 bases and J dropped 1 base, with 8 bases sitting between them. Germline CDR1 and CDR2: ENHRY and SYGVKD. CDR3 region: CAISERLLNTGELFF. In nucleotides, the CDR3 is TGTGCCATCAGTGAGAGGCTCCTGAACACCGGGGAGCTGTTTTTT.

The V and J genes are TRBV19 and TRBJ1-2; maybe TRBD1 (5 bases). The CDR3 covers 15 residues. The germline CDR1 and CDR2 sequences are LNHDA and SQIVND (reference sequence). Trimming removed 5 bases at V and 8 bases at J, with 21 bases between. This chain's CDR3 is CASSSYGTPETGYTF. The CDR3 DNA follows: TGTGCCAGTAGTTCCTACGGGACTCCTGAGACCGGCTACACCTTC. Using reference TRBV19 and TRBJ1-2 for the parts outside the CDR3, the full variable domain is DGGITQSPKYLFRKEGQNVTLSCEQNLNHDAMYWYRQDPGQGLRLIYYSQIVNDFQKGDIAEGYSVSREKKESFPLTVTSAQKNPTAFYLCASSSYGTPETGYTFGSGTRLTVV.

The chain couples TRBV15 to TRBJ2-3; D is perhaps TRBD2 (6 bases). The V gene lost 0 bases and the J gene lost 10 bases, with 14 bases spanning the gap. Germline-derived CDR1 and CDR2 are LNHNV and YYDKDF (reference sequence). The CDR3 is made up of 14 amino acids. The CDR3 reads CATSRDRTNPSQYF. In DNA, the CDR3 is TGTGCCACCAGCAGAGATCGGACTAACCCTTCGCAGTATTTT.

V usage is TRBV5-1 and J usage is TRBJ1-4; D may be TRBD1 (5 bases). The CDR3 extends over 15 amino acids. Trimming left V 2 bases short and J 8 bases short, with 16 bases between. Germline V gives CDR1 SGHRS, CDR2 YFSETQ. Here the CDR3 reads CASSLSGWEEEKLFF. CDR3 DNA sequence: TGCGCCAGCAGCTTATCAGGGTGGGAGGAGGAAAAACTGTTTTTT.

The rearrangement links TRBV10-3 to TRBJ1-1; 7 nucleotides agree with TRBD1. The V segment lost 2 bases and the J segment 6 bases; nucleotides outside the gene matches: 9. The CDR3 length is 15 residues. Germline V CDR1 and CDR2: ENHRY, SYGVKD. The CDR3 here is CAISEPQQGSSEAFF. The CDR3, as DNA: TGTGCCATCAGTGAGCCTCAACAGGGGTCCTCTGAAGCTTTCTTT.

A few counts support this clone. The chain joins TRBV5-1 to TRBJ2-7; 11 bases are a match to TRBD1. The germline V gene encodes CDR1 SGHRS and CDR2 YFSETQ. J gave up 6 bases and V 4 bases, and 18 bases lay outside the gene matches. This CDR3 comprises 18 residues. The CDR3 is CASSRGQGALSIPSEQYF. In nucleotides, the CDR3 is TGCGCCAGCAGCCGTGGACAGGGGGCCCTCAGTATCCCCTCCGAGCAGTACTTC.

The V gene is TRBV4-1, the J gene TRBJ1-1, with D maybe TRBD1 (6 bases). Germline-derived CDR1 and CDR2 are MGHRA and YSYEKL. The CDR3 consists of 14 residues. V was pared by 4 bases and J by 5 bases, with 14 bases between. The CDR3 region is CASSRGEGGTEAFF. CDR3 in DNA: TGCGCCAGCAGCCGGGGTGAGGGGGGGACTGAAGCTTTCTTT.

V is TRBV11-2 and J is TRBJ1-2, with D perhaps TRBD1 (6 bases). CDR3 size: 15 residues. The V end was cut by 5 bases, the J end by 4 bases, with 17 bases between. The V gene's germline CDR1 is SGHAT and CDR2 FQNNGV. The CDR3 DNA sequence: TGTGCCAGCAGCCCACAGGGAGGGCGTAGCTATGGCTACACCTTC. Residues: CASSPQGGRSYGYTF.

The chain recombines TRBV15 with TRBJ1-2, with 8 bases that match TRBD1. J lost 1 base, V lost 0 bases, and 13 bases had no gene match. This CDR3 region has 19 residues. Germline V gene data show CDR1 as LNHNV and CDR2 as YYDKDF (reference sequence). CDR3 amino acids: CATSRDESWGQDFNYGYTF. CDR3 in DNA: TGTGCCACCAGCAGAGATGAGTCCTGGGGACAGGATTTTAACTATGGCTACACCTTC.

The chain joins TRBV6-2 or TRBV6-3 to TRBJ2-5; maybe TRBD2 (5 bases). V dropped 6 bases and J dropped 0 bases, with 20 bases sitting between them. The CDR3 length is 17 residues. CDR1 MNHEY and CDR2 SVGEGT come from the germline V gene. CDR3 coding DNA: TGTGCCAGCAGCCCCGTAAAGCGGACCCTGTACCAAGAGACCCAGTACTTC. This gives the protein CASSPVKRTLYQETQYF.

This chain connects TRBV7-3 to TRBJ2-2; D perhaps matches TRBD1 (5 bases). Germline V gene data show CDR1 as SGHTA and CDR2 as FQGTGA. The CDR3 covers 14 residues. Trimming shortened V by 2 bases and J by 6 bases, and 10 bases separated the two germline ends. The CDR3 loop is CASSLFSGSGELFF. DNA of the CDR3: TGTGCCAGCAGCTTATTTTCAGGGTCCGGGGAGCTGTTTTTT.

V gene TRBV5-4 combines with J gene TRBJ2-1; the match to TRBD2 covers 8 bases. The CDR3 extends over 17 amino acids. Looked up from germline, CDR1 is SGHNT and CDR2 is YYREEE (reference sequence). The J segment lost 8 bases and the V segment lost 4 bases, leaving 17 bases of the junction unmatched. CDR3: CASSGAPGTRGLDEQFF. The CDR3 DNA sequence: TGTGCCAGCAGCGGAGCCCCCGGGACTAGGGGTCTCGATGAGCAGTTCTTC.

This sequence joins TRBV9 and TRBJ1-1; TRBD1 aligns across 12 bases. V lost 2 bases, J lost 4 bases, and 9 bases stayed unmatched. Per germline, CDR1 SGDLS and CDR2 YYNGEE. The CDR3 spans 17 residues. The CDR3 region is CASSVAGQGARVTEAFF. The CDR3 DNA follows: TGTGCCAGCAGCGTCGCGGGACAGGGGGCACGGGTCACTGAAGCTTTCTTT.

The V gene is TRBV6-5, the J gene TRBJ2-7; D unclear. The V and J ends lost 7 bases and 4 bases respectively, with 17 bases between them. Germline V lookup: CDR1 MNHEY, CDR2 SVGAGI. This CDR3 is built from 14 residues. CDR3 DNA sequence: TGTGCCAGCACCCGCACGATAGGGCAGTACGAGCAGTACTTC. This sequence encodes CASTRTIGQYEQYF.

The chain uses TRBV29-1 and TRBJ1-5; 7 nucleotides match TRBD1. The CDR3 spans 14 residues. Germline CDR1 SQVTM, CDR2 ANQGSEA. V dropped 4 bases and J dropped 4; count of bases not matched to a gene: 7. The DNA for the CDR3 is TGCAGCGTTGCTAACGGACAGGCTAATCAGCCCCAGCATTTT. It codes for CSVANGQANQPQHF.

This clone has a handful of counts. The chain couples TRBV5-1 to TRBJ2-1, with 11 bases that match TRBD2. Germline V CDR1 and CDR2: SGHRS, YFSETQ. The CDR3 is 15 amino acids. J lost 4 bases, V lost 5 bases, and 5 bases had no gene match. The CDR3 spells CASRSSGRGYNEQFF. CDR3 coding DNA: TGCGCCAGCAGAAGTAGCGGGAGGGGTTACAATGAGCAGTTCTTC.

CDR3 sequence reads: CASSQDSARGQPQHF. CDR3 DNA sequence: TGTGCCAGCAGCCAAGATAGTGCCAGGGGCCAGCCCCAGCATTTT. The chain is built from TRBV3-1 (or the pseudogene TRBV3-2) and TRBJ1-5; D may be TRBD1 (6 bases). Trimming removed 0 bases at V and 7 bases at J, with 13 bases between. This CDR3 spans 15 amino acids. Germline V gene lookup returns CDR1 LGHDT and CDR2 YNNKEL (reference sequence).